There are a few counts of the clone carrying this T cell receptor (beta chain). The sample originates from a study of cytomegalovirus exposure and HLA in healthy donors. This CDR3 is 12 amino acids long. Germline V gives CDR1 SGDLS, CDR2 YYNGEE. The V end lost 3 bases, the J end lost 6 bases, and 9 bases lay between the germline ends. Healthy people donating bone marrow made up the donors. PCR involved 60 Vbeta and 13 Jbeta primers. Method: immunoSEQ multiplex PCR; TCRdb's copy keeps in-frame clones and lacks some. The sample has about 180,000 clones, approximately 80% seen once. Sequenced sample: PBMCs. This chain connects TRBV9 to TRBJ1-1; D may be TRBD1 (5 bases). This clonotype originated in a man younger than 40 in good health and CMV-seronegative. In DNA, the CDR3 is TGTGCCAGCAGCGCCACAGGAGCTGAAGCTTTCTTT. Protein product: CASSATGAEAFF.